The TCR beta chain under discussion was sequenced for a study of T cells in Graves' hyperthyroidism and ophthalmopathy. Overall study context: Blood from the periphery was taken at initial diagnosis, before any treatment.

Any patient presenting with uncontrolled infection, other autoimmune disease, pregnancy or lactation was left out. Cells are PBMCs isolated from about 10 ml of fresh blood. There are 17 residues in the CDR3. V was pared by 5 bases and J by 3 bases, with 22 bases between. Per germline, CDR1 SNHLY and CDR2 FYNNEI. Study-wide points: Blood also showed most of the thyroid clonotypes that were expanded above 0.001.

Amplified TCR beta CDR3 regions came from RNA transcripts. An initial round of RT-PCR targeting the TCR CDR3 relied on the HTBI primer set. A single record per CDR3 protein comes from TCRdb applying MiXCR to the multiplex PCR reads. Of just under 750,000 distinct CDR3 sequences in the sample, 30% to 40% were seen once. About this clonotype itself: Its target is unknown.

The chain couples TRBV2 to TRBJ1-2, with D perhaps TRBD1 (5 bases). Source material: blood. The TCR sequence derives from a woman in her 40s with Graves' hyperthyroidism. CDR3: CASSPAVVLGADYGYTF. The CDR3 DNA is TGTGCCAGCAGTCCCGCCGTCGTGTTAGGGGCTGACTATGGCTACACCTTC.